Listed here is a single T cell receptor (beta chain). There is no known antigen for this receptor. No base-level quality is on record; no much larger clone is a single base apart. The CDR3 regions of human TCRbeta chains were subjected to immunosequencing. On the study's bioinformatics: Repertoire TCRs were matched against a reference library of SARS-CoV-2-specific TCRs generated with the MIRA antigen-specificity platform. Breadth was defined as the fraction of unique TCRs that were SARS-CoV-2-associated. Depth was defined as the fraction of total T cells that were SARS-CoV-2-associated. Using the MIRA data, each spike-specific TCR was mapped to the spike region that the TCR reacts to and placed in a CD4 or CD8 class. Log10-transformed breadth and depth values were compared by one-way ANOVA with Sidak's multiple comparisons tests. TCRdb obtained this table from immuneACCESS and retained in-frame rearrangements with V and J assigned. These tables miss some clones; where compared with another copy, unresolved V genes account for less than half of the shortfall, and the remainder is unexplained. Clone size and V and J calls were adopted from that table, with D and trimming inferred from the DNA. The sample includes roughly 120,000 clones, with 80% to 90% observed a single time. The ten biggest clones cover 7.7% of the sample.

In light of the paper, this sample's time point label describes: baseline before first vaccination. The vaccinee samples were drawn from two UK trials, COV001 and COV002, one of which was a single-blind randomized controlled phase 2/3 trial testing AZD1222 (ChAdOx1 nCoV-19) in healthy adults. For TCRbeta chain sequencing, PBMC samples were collected from trial participants at day 0 and at day 28 after the second dose. Trimming costs V 2 bases and J 8 bases, and their ends lie 6 bases apart. CDR1 and CDR2 are read off the germline V gene as MNHEY and SVGEGT. The CDR3 numbers 11 residues from cysteine through phenylalanine. CDR3 DNA only is kept here, 33 bases in frame from base 1. The sample belongs to a study of T cell responses to AZD1222 COVID-19 vaccine (dated by TCRdb to the early 2020s). Study-wide context: AZD1222 recipients given second doses at about 4 weeks or at about 12 weeks were pooled, since spike-specific TCR depth and breadth were not found to differ between the two schedules. TCR sequencing was performed for 230 to 250 trial participants, of whom 207 were given two doses of AZD1222 and around 25 were given two doses of MenACWY control vaccine. Trial participants were enrolled by age into subgroups of 18-55, 56-69 and 70-plus years, and about 150, 27 and 61 TCR-sequenced participants, respectively, were included in these subgroups. Beyond this particular receptor, the publication reports: No day 14 peak-response samples were available, so repertoires were characterized only after the peak T cell response. Vaccine-associated CD4 TCRs spanned the whole spike protein, with dominant responses in regions 160-218 and 743-854. Reportedly, close to half of the unique spike-specific TCRs recognized epitopes lying outside the regions that are mutated in the B.1.351 and B.1.1.7 variants. In the small 56-69-year group, the increase in depth fell short of significance, most likely because of low power. Most participants were white British and females outnumbered males, and the authors suggested that clonal diversity may have been underestimated. After two AZD1222 doses, spike-specific TCR breadth and depth were significantly higher than at day 0 and than in MenACWY recipients. Conclusions about previously exposed vaccinees are limited because only 5 or 6 AZD1222 recipients were SARS-CoV-2 seropositive at baseline.

Material: peripheral blood, obtained on day 0 of AZD1222 vaccination. The clonotype comes from an adult in good health. Recombination connected TRBV6-2 or TRBV6-3 to TRBJ1-2; the D gene is unclear. The CDR3: CASSYTYGYTF. At the DNA level, the sequence is TGTGCCAGCAGTTACACTTACGGCTACACCTTC.